These 17 T cell receptor beta chains share one sample of origin, sequenced in a study of blood T cell repertoires in COVID-19. Using immunoSEQ multiplex PCR, the repertoire was profiled, and TCRdb retains in-frame clones only, with some absent. The sample holds about 330,000 clones; around 88% are singletons and the top ten take 1.2%. Sample: peripheral blood. The receptor source for this set is a woman in her fifties or sixties with acute or convalescent COVID-19.

The rearrangement joins TRBV18 to TRBJ2-6; 7 nucleotides align to TRBD1. Germline V gene data show CDR1 as KGHSH and CDR2 as LQKENI. Germline trimming cut 3 bases from V and 2 bases from J; bases unmatched to any gene: 7. This CDR3 is built from 17 residues. Here the CDR3 DNA reads TGTGCCAGCTCACCTCTGACAGGGTTCACTGGGGCCAACGTCCTGACTTTC. It translates to CASSPLTGFTGANVLTF.

The V and J genes are TRBV3-1 (or the pseudogene TRBV3-2) and TRBJ1-2, with D perhaps TRBD1 (6 bases). This CDR3 comprises 14 residues. V shed 3 bases and J shed 8 bases, with 16 bases lying between them. The germline CDR1 and CDR2 sequences are LGHDT and YNNKEL (reference sequence). DNA of the CDR3: TGTGCCAGCAGCCAGGCTACAGGGATTGGGGGCTACACCTTC. Translating it yields CASSQATGIGGYTF.

The chain is built from TRBV5-6 and TRBJ2-7, with TRBD1 matching 10 bases. CDR1 is SGHDT, CDR2 YYEEEE, per germline. The CDR3 is 15 residues long. J gave up 3 bases and V 0 bases, and 3 bases lay outside the gene matches. CDR3 DNA sequence: TGTGCCAGCAGCTTGGGCCGGGACAGGGGCTACGAGCAGTACTTC. Its protein product is CASSLGRDRGYEQYF.

The chain couples TRBV5-6 to TRBJ1-2; 7 positions match TRBD1. Trimming cost V 4 bases and J 2 bases; bases outside gene matches: 2. This CDR3 spans 13 amino acids. Germline V gives CDR1 SGHDT, CDR2 YYEEEE. CDR3: CASSEDRNYGYTF. The DNA of the CDR3 is TGTGCCAGCAGCGAGGACAGGAACTATGGCTACACCTTC.

On this clone: Other DNA variants within this sample encode the same CDR3. The V call is TRBV7-9, the J call TRBJ2-2; D not certain. The CDR3 loop spans 14 amino acids. Trimming left V 1 base short and J 6 bases short, with 9 bases between. CDR1 and CDR2 from the germline V gene are SEHNR and FQNEAQ (reference sequence). In nucleotides, the CDR3 is TGTGCCAGCAGCTTAGGTCTATCCGCCGGGGAGCTGTTTTTT. Translating gives CASSLGLSAGELFF. The full variable domain, in which reference TRBV7-9 and TRBJ2-2 provide the parts outside the CDR3, is DTGVSQNPRHKITKRGQNVTFRCDPISEHNRLYWYRQTLGQGPEFLTYFQNEAQLEKSRLLSDRFSAERPKGSFSTLEIQRTEQGDSAMYLCASSLGLSAGELFFGEGSRLTVL.

The rearrangement uses TRBV30 and TRBJ2-1; 14 nucleotides align to TRBD2. CDR1 and CDR2 from the germline V gene are GTSNPN and SVGIG (reference sequence). The CDR3 extends over 14 amino acids. Trimming removed 4 bases from V and 9 bases from J; junction bases left unmatched: 5. CDR3 amino acids: CAWTGLAGVSEQFF. The CDR3 region has the DNA TGTGCCTGGACGGGACTAGCGGGAGTCAGTGAGCAGTTCTTC.

The chain joins TRBV5-6 to TRBJ1-2; D perhaps matches TRBD1 (5 bases). The CDR3 covers 14 residues. The germline V gene encodes CDR1 SGHDT and CDR2 YYEEEE. V lost 0 bases and J lost 7, with 13 bases in between. CDR3 sequence (DNA): TGTGCCAGCAGCTTGGAGGGGCCCACGGCTGGCTACACCTTC. Its translation: CASSLEGPTAGYTF.

The chain recombines TRBV7-2 with TRBJ2-1, with TRBD2 as a possible D gene (6 bases). Germline CDR1 is SGHTA and CDR2 is FQGNSA. Trimming took off 2 bases at V and 2 bases at J, with 13 bases between the two ends. CDR3 length: 16 residues. CDR3 coding DNA: TGTGCCAGCAGCTTACTAGGCGGGAATACCTACAATGAGCAGTTCTTC. Translated: CASSLLGGNTYNEQFF. Combining the CDR3 with reference TRBV7-2 and TRBJ2-1 gives the whole variable domain GAGVSQSPSNKVTEKGKDVELRCDPISGHTALYWYRQSLGQGLEFLIYFQGNSAPDKSGLPSDRFSAERTGGSVSTLTIQRTQQEDSAVYLCASSLLGGNTYNEQFFGPGTRLTVL.

V usage is TRBV19 and J usage is TRBJ2-6, with TRBD1 matching 7 bases. The CDR3 covers 18 residues. V dropped 5 bases and J dropped 0; count of bases not matched to a gene: 10. Germline V gene data show CDR1 as LNHDA and CDR2 as SQIVND (reference sequence). For the CDR3, the DNA is TGTGCCAGTAGTCCAACGACAGGGTACGTCTCTGGGGCCAACGTCCTGACTTTC. Translating gives CASSPTTGYVSGANVLTF.

The chain carries TRBV9 and TRBJ2-1, with D uncertain. V lost 2 bases, J lost 0 bases, and 9 bases lay in between. The CDR3 consists of 15 residues. Looked up from germline, CDR1 is SGDLS and CDR2 is YYNGEE. The chain's CDR3 is CASSVSGNSYNEQFF. CDR3 DNA sequence: TGTGCCAGCAGCGTCTCAGGAAACTCCTACAATGAGCAGTTCTTC.

This chain uses TRBV28 with TRBJ2-1, with D maybe TRBD1 (6 bases). The CDR3 is 15 amino acids. Germline V gene data show CDR1 as MDHEN and CDR2 as SYDVKM. The V end lost 6 bases, the J end lost 3 bases, and 15 bases lay between the germline ends. CDR3 DNA: TGTGCCAGCAGCTTCCCCCAGGGGATCTACAATGAGCAGTTCTTC. Protein sequence: CASSFPQGIYNEQFF.

This clone has only one observation. The V gene is TRBV3-1 (or the pseudogene TRBV3-2), the J gene TRBJ2-2; tentative D call: TRBD1 (5 bases). With 4 bases removed from V and 3 bases from J, the gap between germline ends came to 12 bases. The CDR3 runs to 15 residues. From germline, CDR1 is LGHDT and CDR2 YNNKEL (reference sequence). The CDR3 sequence: CASSRSTVYTGELFF. As DNA, the CDR3 is TGTGCCAGCAGCCGCTCGACAGTTTACACCGGGGAGCTGTTTTTT.

The chain carries TRBV6-2 or TRBV6-3 and TRBJ2-2; 8 bases are a match to TRBD2. The germline CDR1 and CDR2 sequences are MNHEY and SVGEGT. Germline trimming cut 2 bases from V and 5 bases from J; bases unmatched to any gene: 7. The CDR3 spans 16 residues. The CDR3 nucleotides are TGTGCCAGCAGTTACGTTGCGGGGGGAACGACCGGGGAGCTGTTTTTT. Protein sequence: CASSYVAGGTTGELFF.

This clone was picked up a small number of times. The chain is built from TRBV30 and TRBJ1-1; D is unclear. CDR3 length equals 13 residues. The V end was cut by 0 bases, the J end by 2 bases, with 7 bases between. Germline lookup yields CDR1 GTSNPN and CDR2 SVGIG (reference sequence). CDR3 residues: CAWSVEVNTEAFF. For the CDR3, the DNA is TGTGCCTGGAGTGTAGAGGTCAACACTGAAGCTTTCTTT.

The chain recombines TRBV18 with TRBJ1-2; the D is unclear. The CDR3 runs to 12 residues. Trimming cost V 3 bases and J 8 bases, with 10 bases left between them. Per the germline V gene, CDR1 is KGHSH and CDR2 is LQKENI. CDR3 in amino acids: CASSPEKLGYTF. The CDR3 DNA reads as TGTGCCAGCTCACCCGAAAAACTGGGCTACACCTTC. Together with reference TRBV18 and TRBJ1-2, the CDR3 gives the full variable domain: NAGVMQNPRHLVRRRGQEARLRCSPMKGHSHVYWYRQLPEEGLKFMVYLQKENIIDESGMPKERFSAEFPKEGPSILRIQQVVRGDSAAYFCASSPEKLGYTFGSGTRLTVV.

This chain joins TRBV7-2 and TRBJ2-3, with a weak D call TRBD1 (6 bases). Trimming stripped 2 bases from V and 2 bases from J, with 17 bases between. This CDR3 has 17 residues. Germline loops: CDR1 SGHTA, CDR2 FQGNSA. CDR3 nucleotide sequence: TGTGCCAGCAGCTTAAAGGTCAGGGGCTCCCCCACAGATACGCAGTATTTT. This codes for CASSLKVRGSPTDTQYF.

On this clone: The same CDR3 also results from other DNA sequences found in this sample. This chain connects TRBV30 to TRBJ2-2, with a tentative D call TRBD2 (6 bases). V was clipped by 0 bases and J by 6 bases, with 8 bases between them. The germline gives CDR1 GTSNPN, CDR2 SVGIG (reference sequence). The CDR3 contains 13 residues. The chain's CDR3 is CAWSVPGAGELFF. CDR3 DNA: TGTGCCTGGAGTGTCCCGGGAGCCGGGGAGCTGTTTTTT.